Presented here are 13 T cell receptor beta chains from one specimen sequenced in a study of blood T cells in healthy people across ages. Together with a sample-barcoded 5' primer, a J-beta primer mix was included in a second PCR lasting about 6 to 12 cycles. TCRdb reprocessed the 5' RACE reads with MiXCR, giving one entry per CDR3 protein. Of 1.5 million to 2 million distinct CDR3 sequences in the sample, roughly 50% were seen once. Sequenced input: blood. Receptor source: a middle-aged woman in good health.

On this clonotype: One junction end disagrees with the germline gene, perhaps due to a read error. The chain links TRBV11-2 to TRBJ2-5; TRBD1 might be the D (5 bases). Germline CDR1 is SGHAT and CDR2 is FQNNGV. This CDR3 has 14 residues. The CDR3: CTSSLVPTEETQYF. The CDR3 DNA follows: TGTACCAGCAGCTTAGTTCCGACAGAAGAGACCCAGTACTTC.

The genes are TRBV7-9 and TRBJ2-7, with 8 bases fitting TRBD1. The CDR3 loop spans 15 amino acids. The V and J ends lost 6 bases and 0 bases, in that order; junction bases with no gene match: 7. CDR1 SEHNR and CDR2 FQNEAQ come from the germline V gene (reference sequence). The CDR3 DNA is TGTGCCAGCAGACGTCGGACAGGGAACTCCTACGAGCAGTACTTC. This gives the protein CASRRRTGNSYEQYF.

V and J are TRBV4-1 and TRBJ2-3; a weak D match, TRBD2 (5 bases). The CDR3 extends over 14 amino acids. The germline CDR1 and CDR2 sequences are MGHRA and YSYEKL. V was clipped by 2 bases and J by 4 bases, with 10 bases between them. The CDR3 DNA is TGCGCCAGCAGCCAAAGTCCCGGGGCAGATACGCAGTATTTT. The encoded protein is CASSQSPGADTQYF.

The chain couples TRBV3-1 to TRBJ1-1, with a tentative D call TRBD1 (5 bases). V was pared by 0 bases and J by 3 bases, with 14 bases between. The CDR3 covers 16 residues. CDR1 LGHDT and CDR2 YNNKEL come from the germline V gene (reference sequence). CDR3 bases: TGTGCCAGCAGCCAAGATGGGAGGGGTTTTTACACTGAAGCTTTCTTT. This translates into CASSQDGRGFYTEAFF.

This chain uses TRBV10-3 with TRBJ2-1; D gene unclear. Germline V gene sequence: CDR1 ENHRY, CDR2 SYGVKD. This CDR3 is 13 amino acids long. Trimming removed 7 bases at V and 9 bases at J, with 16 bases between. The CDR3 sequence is CAIKVGIASEQFF. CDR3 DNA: TGTGCCATCAAAGTAGGCATCGCTTCTGAGCAGTTCTTC.

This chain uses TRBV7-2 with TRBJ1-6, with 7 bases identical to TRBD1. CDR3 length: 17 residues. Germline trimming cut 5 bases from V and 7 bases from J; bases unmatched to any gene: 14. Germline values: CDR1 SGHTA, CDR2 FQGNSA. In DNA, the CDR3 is TGTGCCAGCAGCCCCCCCCCTAACCGGGACAGCAATTCACCCCTCCACTTT. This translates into CASSPPPNRDSNSPLHF.

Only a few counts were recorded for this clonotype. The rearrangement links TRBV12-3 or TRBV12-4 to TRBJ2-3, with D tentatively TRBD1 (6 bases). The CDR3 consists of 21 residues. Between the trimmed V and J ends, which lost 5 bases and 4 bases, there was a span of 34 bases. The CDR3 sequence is CASSLKGRQGPWPQGPDTQYF. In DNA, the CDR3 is TGTGCCAGCAGTCTGAAAGGAAGGCAGGGGCCATGGCCCCAAGGCCCAGATACGCAGTATTTT.

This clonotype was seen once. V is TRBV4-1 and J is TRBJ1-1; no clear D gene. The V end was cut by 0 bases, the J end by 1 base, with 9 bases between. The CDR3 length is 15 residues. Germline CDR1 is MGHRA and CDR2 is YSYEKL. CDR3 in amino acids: CASSQEDTTNTEAFF. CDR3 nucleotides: TGCGCCAGCAGCCAAGAAGACACAACGAACACTGAAGCTTTCTTT.

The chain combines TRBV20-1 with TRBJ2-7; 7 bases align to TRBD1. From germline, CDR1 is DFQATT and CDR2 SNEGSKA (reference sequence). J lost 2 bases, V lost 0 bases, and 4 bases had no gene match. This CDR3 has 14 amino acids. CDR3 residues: CSARERQGPYEQYF. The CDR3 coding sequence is TGCAGTGCTAGAGAACGACAGGGTCCCTACGAGCAGTACTTC.

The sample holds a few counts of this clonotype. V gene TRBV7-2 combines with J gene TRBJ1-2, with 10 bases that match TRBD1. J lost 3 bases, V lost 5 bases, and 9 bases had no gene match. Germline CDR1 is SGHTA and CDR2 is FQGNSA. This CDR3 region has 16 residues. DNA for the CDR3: TGTGCCAGCAGCCCATCCGGGACAGGGGCCTACTATGGCTACACCTTC. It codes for CASSPSGTGAYYGYTF.

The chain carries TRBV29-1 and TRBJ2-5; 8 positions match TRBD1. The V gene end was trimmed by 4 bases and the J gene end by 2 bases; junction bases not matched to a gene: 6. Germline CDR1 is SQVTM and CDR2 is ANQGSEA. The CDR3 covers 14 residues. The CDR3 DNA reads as TGCAGCGTTGGAGAGACAGGGGTTCAAGAGACCCAGTACTTC. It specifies CSVGETGVQETQYF.

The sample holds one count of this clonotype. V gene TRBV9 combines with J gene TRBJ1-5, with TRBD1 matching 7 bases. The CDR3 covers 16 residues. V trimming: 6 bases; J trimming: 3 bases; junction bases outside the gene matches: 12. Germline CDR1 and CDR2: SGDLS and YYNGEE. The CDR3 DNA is TGTGCCAGCATCCCCACAGGGGTAGGTTACAATCAGCCCCAGCATTTT. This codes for CASIPTGVGYNQPQHF.

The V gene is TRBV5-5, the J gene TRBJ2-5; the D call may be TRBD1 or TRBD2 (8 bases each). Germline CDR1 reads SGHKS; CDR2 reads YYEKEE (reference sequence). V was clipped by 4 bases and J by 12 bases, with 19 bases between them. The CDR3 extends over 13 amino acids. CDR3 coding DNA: TGTGCCAGCAGCGTCGACAGGGGAGCGGGGGAGTACTTC. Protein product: CASSVDRGAGEYF.